Shown below are 18 T cell receptor beta chains from a single sample sequenced in a study of blood T cell repertoires in COVID-19. The protocol was immunoSEQ multiplex PCR, while the TCRdb copy is restricted to in-frame clones and leaves out a portion. The data hold approximately 380,000 clones, with 85% observed a single time. Material for sequencing was peripheral blood. These receptors all stem from a young woman with acute or convalescent COVID-19.

This clone was detected once. The chain is built from TRBV11-2 and TRBJ2-2; weak D call: TRBD1 (6 bases). From germline, CDR1 is SGHAT and CDR2 FQNNGV. The CDR3 sequence is 16 residues long. V gave up 4 bases and J gave up 2 bases, with 14 bases separating them. The CDR3 loop is CASSSTGNSNTGELFF. The CDR3 DNA is TGTGCCAGCAGCTCGACAGGCAACTCTAACACCGGGGAGCTGTTTTTT.

The chain has TRBV28 and TRBJ1-5; TRBD1 matches at 7 bases. The junction had 7 bases not matched to a gene; V was cut back by 6 bases and J by 2 bases. Germline CDR1 MDHEN, CDR2 SYDVKM. The CDR3 totals 15 residues. The CDR3: CASSPRQGGNQPQHF. The CDR3 coding sequence is TGTGCCAGCAGCCCTCGACAGGGAGGCAATCAGCCCCAGCATTTT. The variable domain in full, completed from reference TRBV28 and TRBJ1-5, reads DVKVTQSSRYLVKRTGEKVFLECVQDMDHENMFWYRQDPGLGLRLIYFSYDVKMKEKGDIPEGYSVSREKKERFSLILESASTNQTSMYLCASSPRQGGNQPQHFGDGTRLSIL.

The chain recombines TRBV5-1 with TRBJ1-6; D might be TRBD1 (5 bases). From germline, CDR1 is SGHRS and CDR2 YFSETQ. The length of the CDR3 is 14 residues. Trimming stripped 5 bases from V and 7 bases from J, with 13 bases between. The CDR3: CASSYGGRNSPLHF. CDR3 sequence (DNA): TGCGCCAGCAGTTACGGGGGACGGAATTCACCCCTCCACTTT.

The table lists this clone with a few counts. The chain carries TRBV29-1 and TRBJ2-3, with TRBD2 matching over 8 bases. The CDR3 has 15 amino acids. V lost 4 bases, J lost 2 bases, and 8 bases stayed unmatched. Germline assignment: CDR1 SQVTM and CDR2 ANQGSEA. This chain's CDR3 is CSVAHGGGNTDTQYF. The CDR3 nucleotides read TGCAGCGTTGCCCACGGGGGGGGGAACACAGATACGCAGTATTTT.

V and J are TRBV28 and TRBJ2-2, with 9 bases matching TRBD2. V dropped 4 bases and J dropped 4; count of bases not matched to a gene: 10. Germline V gene data show CDR1 as MDHEN and CDR2 as SYDVKM. This CDR3 region has 17 residues. The CDR3 DNA reads TGTGCCAGCAGTTGTTGTAGCGGGGGATGGGGCACCGGGGAGCTGTTTTTT. Its protein product is CASSCCSGGWGTGELFF.

The chain combines TRBV9 with TRBJ2-7; a possible D gene is TRBD1 (5 bases). CDR1 SGDLS and CDR2 YYNGEE come from the germline V gene. The CDR3 covers 14 residues. The V and J ends lost 0 bases and 6 bases respectively, with 13 bases between them. CDR3 sequence (DNA): TGTGCCAGCAGCGTAGCGGGTTCAGGGTCCGAGCAGTACTTC. Its protein is CASSVAGSGSEQYF.

With regard to this clone: Other DNA sequences in this sample translate to the same CDR3. The chain recombines TRBV6-5 with TRBJ1-1; 8 nucleotides agree with TRBD1. The CDR3 length is 14 residues. Germline lookup yields CDR1 MNHEY and CDR2 SVGAGI. J gave up 5 bases and V 2 bases, and 4 bases lay outside the gene matches. The CDR3 bases are TGTGCCAGCAGTTACACAGGGGGAGGAACTGAAGCTTTCTTT. The encoded protein is CASSYTGGGTEAFF.

This chain links TRBV5-1 with TRBJ1-2; D remains unclear. Germline CDR1 is SGHRS and CDR2 is YFSETQ. V lost 1 base to trimming and J lost 5 bases, with 3 bases between them. CDR3 length: 11 residues. The CDR3 loop is CASSLQYGYTF. The CDR3 region has the DNA TGCGCCAGCAGCTTGCAGTATGGCTACACCTTC.

V is TRBV6-4 and J is TRBJ2-1; TRBD2 matches 7 bases. Germline V gene lookup returns CDR1 MRHNA and CDR2 SNTAGT. V was pared by 3 bases and J by 1 base, with 3 bases of the junction left unmatched. The CDR3 spans 15 residues. For the CDR3, the DNA is TGTGCCAGCAGTGAATCTAGCGGTTCCTACAATGAGCAGTTCTTC. Translated, it gives CASSESSGSYNEQFF.

This chain joins TRBV15 and TRBJ2-2, with D perhaps TRBD1 (7 bases). Trimming cost V 8 bases and J 3 bases, with 16 bases left between them. Germline V CDR1 and CDR2: LNHNV, YYDKDF (reference sequence). CDR3 length: 15 residues. Here the CDR3 reads CATSSRGEHTGELFF. In nucleotides, the CDR3 is TGTGCCACCTCGTCCAGGGGGGAACACACCGGGGAGCTGTTTTTT.

This clone showed up just once. This chain links TRBV5-8 with TRBJ1-5; possible D gene TRBD1, 5 bases. CDR1 and CDR2 (germline): SGHTS, YDEGEE. The CDR3 consists of 15 residues. The V end was cut by 2 bases, the J end by 2 bases, with 11 bases between. The CDR3 here is CASSFSEGGNQPQHF. The CDR3 DNA sequence: TGTGCCAGCAGCTTTTCAGAAGGGGGCAATCAGCCCCAGCATTTT. Based on the CDR3 plus reference TRBV5-8 and TRBJ1-5, the full variable domain is EAGVTQSPTHLIKTRGQQATLRCSPISGHTSVYWYQQALGLGLQFLLWYDEGEERNRGNFPPRFSGRQFPNYSSELNVNALELEDSALYLCASSFSEGGNQPQHFGDGTRLSIL.

V usage is TRBV11-1 and J usage is TRBJ2-3; perhaps TRBD1 as D (6 bases). This CDR3 comprises 14 residues. Trimming cost V 5 bases and J 1 base, with 10 bases left between them. In germline, CDR1 is SGHAT, CDR2 FQDESV (reference sequence). The CDR3 sequence: CASSQNRGTDTQYF. CDR3 bases: TGTGCCAGCAGCCAGAACAGGGGCACAGATACGCAGTATTTT. Full variable domain (outside the CDR3, taken from reference TRBV11-1 and TRBJ2-3): EAEVAQSPRYKITEKSQAVAFWCDPISGHATLYWYRQILGQGPELLVQFQDESVVDDSQLPKDRFSAERLKGVDSTLKIQPAELGDSAMYLCASSQNRGTDTQYFGPGTRLTVL.

This chain uses TRBV9 with TRBJ2-1; 8 positions match TRBD1. The V gene's germline CDR1 is SGDLS and CDR2 YYNGEE. This CDR3 is built from 14 residues. V lost 0 bases, J lost 15 bases, and 11 bases stayed unmatched. The CDR3 is CASSVEVRGLHMFF. For the CDR3, the DNA is TGTGCCAGCAGCGTAGAGGTCAGGGGGCTTCATATGTTCTTC. Using reference TRBV9 and TRBJ2-1 for the parts outside the CDR3, the full variable domain is DSGVTQTPKHLITATGQRVTLRCSPRSGDLSVYWYQQSLDQGLQFLIQYYNGEERAKGNILERFSAQQFPDLHSELNLSSLELGDSALYFCASSVEVRGLHMFFGPGTRLTVL.

This clone was picked up a small number of times. V is TRBV9 and J is TRBJ1-4; D gene unclear. CDR1 is SGDLS and CDR2 is YYNGEE in the germline V gene. Trimming left V 3 bases short and J 3 bases short, with 6 bases between. CDR3 length: 13 amino acids. In nucleotides, the CDR3 is TGTGCCAGCAGCGCCTCGGCTAATGAAAAACTGTTTTTT. It translates to CASSASANEKLFF. Full variable domain (outside the CDR3, taken from reference TRBV9 and TRBJ1-4): DSGVTQTPKHLITATGQRVTLRCSPRSGDLSVYWYQQSLDQGLQFLIQYYNGEERAKGNILERFSAQQFPDLHSELNLSSLELGDSALYFCASSASANEKLFFGSGTQLSVL.

This sequence joins TRBV27 and TRBJ2-5; D call uncertain. The CDR3 sequence is 14 residues long. Germline values: CDR1 MNHEY, CDR2 SMNVEV (reference sequence). Trimming stripped 5 bases from V and 2 bases from J, with 12 bases between. The CDR3 nucleotides read TGTGCCAGCAGTCCGCTAAACCCGCAAGAGACCCAGTACTTC. Its translation: CASSPLNPQETQYF.

This rearrangement joins TRBV7-3 to TRBJ2-2; 7 bases align to TRBD1. The J segment lost 0 bases and the V segment lost 2 bases, leaving 3 bases of the junction unmatched. Germline V gene lookup returns CDR1 SGHTA and CDR2 FQGTGA. CDR3 length equals 16 residues. The CDR3 region has the DNA TGTGCCAGCAGCTTATGGGGACAGCCGAACACCGGGGAGCTGTTTTTT. This encodes CASSLWGQPNTGELFF.

This chain links TRBV14 with TRBJ1-1, with D maybe TRBD1 (5 bases). Trimming took 0 bases from V and 8 from J, leaving 10 bases between them. The CDR3 runs 13 residues. Germline values: CDR1 SGHDN, CDR2 FVKESK. The CDR3 protein is CASSQEGGVEAFF. The CDR3 DNA sequence: TGTGCCAGCAGCCAAGAAGGAGGGGTCGAAGCTTTCTTT.

This clone was seen only a few times. The V gene is TRBV18, the J gene TRBJ2-2; 8 bases fit TRBD1. J gave up 5 bases and V 5 bases, and 4 bases lay outside the gene matches. Germline V gene sequence: CDR1 KGHSH, CDR2 LQKENI. The CDR3 is made up of 14 amino acids. The CDR3 bases are TGTGCCAGCTCAGCCAGGACAGGGACCGGGGAGCTGTTTTTT. Its protein is CASSARTGTGELFF.